The 7 T cell receptor beta chains below were found in one sample sequenced in a study of blood T cell repertoires in COVID-19 (dated by TCRdb to the early 2020s). Library creation used the immunoSEQ multiplex PCR assay. In its TCRdb copy, this immuneACCESS table keeps in-frame sequences only and misses some clones. Where compared with another copy, unresolved V genes explain less than half of these, and the others have no known cause. The table for this sample lists some 80,000 clones; about 88% of them were counted only once. Around 9.9% of the sample is taken by the ten largest. The sample consisted of peripheral blood. The receptors come from a man aged 60 to 75 with COVID-19, enrolled during active disease.

The chain is built from TRBV11-2 and TRBJ1-1; 7 bases fit TRBD1. Per germline, CDR1 SGHAT and CDR2 FQNNGV. This CDR3 is built from 13 residues. Trimming at V came to 7 bases and at J to 0 bases, leaving 2 bases not matched to a gene. CDR3 sequence reads: CASTGQMNTEAFF. CDR3 DNA sequence: TGTGCCAGCACGGGACAGATGAACACTGAAGCTTTCTTT.

The chain combines TRBV24-1 with TRBJ1-5; 7 positions match TRBD1. V shed 5 bases and J 4 bases; nucleotides not matched to a gene: 4. The CDR3 is 14 residues long. From germline, CDR1 is KGHDR and CDR2 SFDVKD. The CDR3 spells CATSGQGWNQPQHF. The CDR3 nucleotides are TGTGCCACCAGTGGACAGGGTTGGAATCAGCCCCAGCATTTT.

This clone was seen a few times. J is TRBJ2-2 and V is TRBV9, with 8 bases identical to TRBD2. Germline assignment: CDR1 SGDLS and CDR2 YYNGEE. CDR3 length: 16 residues. J lost 6 bases, V lost 0 bases, and 7 bases had no gene match. The CDR3, as DNA: TGTGCCAGCAGCGTAGATCCGGGACTAGTCGCCGGGGAGCTGTTTTTT. It yields the protein CASSVDPGLVAGELFF. The full variable domain, completed using reference TRBV9 and TRBJ2-2, is DSGVTQTPKHLITATGQRVTLRCSPRSGDLSVYWYQQSLDQGLQFLIQYYNGEERAKGNILERFSAQQFPDLHSELNLSSLELGDSALYFCASSVDPGLVAGELFFGEGSRLTVL.

The V call is TRBV14, the J call TRBJ2-6; TRBD1 aligns across 11 bases. V was pared by 4 bases and J by 2 bases, with 7 bases of the junction left unmatched. CDR3 length equals 18 residues. Germline CDR1 is SGHDN and CDR2 is FVKESK. DNA for the CDR3: TGTGCCAGCAGCCCATGGACAGGGGGCGCTCCTGGGGCCAACGTCCTGACTTTC. It specifies CASSPWTGGAPGANVLTF.

This chain uses TRBV5-1 with TRBJ1-6; a possible D gene is TRBD1 (6 bases). The CDR3 has 15 amino acids. With 2 bases removed from V and 5 bases from J, the gap between germline ends came to 11 bases. Germline assignment: CDR1 SGHRS and CDR2 YFSETQ. The CDR3 protein is CASSFSQGHNSPLHF. CDR3 DNA sequence: TGCGCCAGCAGCTTTTCCCAGGGGCATAATTCACCCCTCCACTTT.

The CDR3 DNA follows: TGTGCCAGCTCACCCGGGACAGGGGGAATAAACACTGAAGCTTTCTTT. Translated: CASSPGTGGINTEAFF. This sequence joins TRBV18 and TRBJ1-1, with TRBD1 matching 11 bases. The V gene's germline CDR1 is KGHSH and CDR2 LQKENI. The CDR3 contains 16 residues. V lost 3 bases and J lost 2; bases outside the gene matches: 5. The full variable domain, completed using reference TRBV18 and TRBJ1-1, is NAGVMQNPRHLVRRRGQEARLRCSPMKGHSHVYWYRQLPEEGLKFMVYLQKENIIDESGMPKERFSAEFPKEGPSILRIQQVVRGDSAAYFCASSPGTGGINTEAFFGQGTRLTVV.

The chain has TRBV19 and TRBJ2-1; the D gene is possibly TRBD2 (5 bases). The germline gives CDR1 LNHDA, CDR2 SQIVND (reference sequence). V was trimmed by 3 bases and J by 5 bases, leaving 8 bases between them. This CDR3 has 13 residues. The CDR3 region is CASSIGSDNEQFF. The CDR3 DNA is TGTGCCAGTAGTATCGGTAGCGACAATGAGCAGTTCTTC.